Each of the 24 T cell receptor beta chains below was sequenced from the same sample in a study of glioma-infiltrating T cells after dendritic cell vaccination. Only in-frame clones appear in the TCRdb table, and some are missing; sequencing was by immunoSEQ multiplex PCR. This table has 35,000 to 40,000 clones, approximately 80% appearing once. The sample consisted of blood, taken before dendritic cell vaccination. All receptors derive from a human donor with glioblastoma.

Worth noting for this clone: Distinct nucleotide sequences in the sample also encode this CDR3. The J gene is TRBJ2-5, the V gene TRBV19; a possible D gene is TRBD2 (5 bases). The germline gives CDR1 LNHDA, CDR2 SQIVND (reference sequence). The CDR3 totals 14 residues. V was trimmed by 10 bases and J by 2 bases, leaving 17 bases between them. For the CDR3, the DNA is TGTGCCACCCGAACGGGGTCAGCTCAAGAGACCCAGTACTTC. Its translation is CATRTGSAQETQYF.

CDR3 nucleotide sequence: TGTGCCAGCAGCGTAGGGGTAGGGGGCTATGAAAAACTGTTTTTT. This sequence encodes CASSVGVGGYEKLFF. The rearrangement uses TRBV9 and TRBJ1-4; the match to TRBD1 covers 7 bases. Germline V gene lookup returns CDR1 SGDLS and CDR2 YYNGEE. The CDR3 is 15 residues long. The V gene end was trimmed by 0 bases and the J gene end by 6 bases; junction bases not matched to a gene: 5.

V usage is TRBV7-9 and J usage is TRBJ2-2; 8 bases line up with TRBD2. The CDR3 has 16 residues. Germline V lookup: CDR1 SEHNR, CDR2 FQNEAQ (reference sequence). Trimming at V came to 2 bases and at J to 3 bases, leaving 5 bases not matched to a gene. CDR3 sequence reads: CASSLRGGTDTGELFF. The CDR3 DNA is TGTGCCAGCAGCTTACGGGGGGGGACGGACACCGGGGAGCTGTTTTTT.

The chain links TRBV14 to TRBJ1-3; TRBD1 matches 11 bases. In germline, CDR1 is SGHDN, CDR2 FVKESK. V shed 4 bases and J 8 bases; nucleotides not matched to a gene: 4. This CDR3 has 14 amino acids. The CDR3 is CASSLGQGAYTIYF. CDR3 nucleotide sequence: TGTGCCAGCAGCCTCGGACAGGGGGCATACACCATATATTTT.

The chain couples TRBV5-6 to TRBJ1-3; D call uncertain. Germline values: CDR1 SGHDT, CDR2 YYEEEE. This CDR3 has 13 amino acids. Trimming pared 9 bases from V and 0 bases from J, leaving 10 bases between. The CDR3 loop is CATGFRSGNTIYF. The DNA of the CDR3 is TGTGCCACCGGTTTTCGCTCTGGAAACACCATATATTTT.

The J gene is TRBJ1-5, the V gene TRBV4-1; D may be TRBD1 (5 bases). The CDR3 has 16 residues. With 4 bases removed from V and 7 bases from J, the gap between germline ends came to 20 bases. CDR1 is MGHRA, CDR2 YSYEKL, per germline. CDR3 bases: TGCGCCAGCAGCCCCTACAGGAGCTCGGACCCGCAGCCCCAGCATTTT. Its protein is CASSPYRSSDPQPQHF.

V is TRBV7-3 and J is TRBJ1-2; TRBD1 matches 9 bases. Germline trimming cut 5 bases from V and 4 bases from J; bases unmatched to any gene: 5. This CDR3 region has 14 residues. Germline values: CDR1 SGHTA, CDR2 FQGTGA. This CDR3 is CASSPGTGFYGYTF. CDR3 DNA sequence: TGTGCCAGCAGCCCCGGGACAGGGTTCTATGGCTACACCTTC.

This clone has only one observation. The chain carries TRBV6-6 and TRBJ2-7; a possible D gene is TRBD1 (6 bases). Looked up from germline, CDR1 is MNHNY and CDR2 is SVGAGI (reference sequence). The CDR3 sequence is 16 residues long. Trimming took 1 base from V and 4 from J, leaving 17 bases between them. CDR3 nucleotides: TGTGCCAGCAGTTACTTGGGGCAGGGGTGGGGGTACGAGCAGTACTTC. Protein sequence: CASSYLGQGWGYEQYF.

The chain couples TRBV5-1 to TRBJ2-7, with TRBD2 matching over 9 bases. Per the germline V gene, CDR1 is SGHRS and CDR2 is YFSETQ. V was clipped by 3 bases and J by 4 bases; unmatched bases: 8. The CDR3 consists of 15 residues. CDR3 loop: CASSWTAGGVYEQYF. The DNA of the CDR3 is TGCGCCAGCAGCTGGACAGCGGGGGGCGTTTACGAGCAGTACTTC.

This clone is medium-sized in the sample. The chain joins TRBV6-1 to TRBJ1-3; D is undetermined. The germline V gene has CDR1 MNHNS and CDR2 SASEGT. There are 12 residues in the CDR3. Between the trimmed V and J ends, which lost 9 bases and 4 bases, there was a span of 10 bases. The CDR3, as DNA: TGTGCCAGTAACAAACAGGGAAACACCATATATTTT. It codes for CASNKQGNTIYF.

This chain links TRBV5-6 with TRBJ1-2, with D hard to call. This CDR3 contains 14 residues. Germline lookup yields CDR1 SGHDT and CDR2 YYEEEE. V shed 1 base and J shed 4 bases, with 11 bases lying between them. CDR3 sequence reads: CASSLTQMSYGYTF. The CDR3 DNA sequence: TGTGCCAGCAGCTTGACCCAAATGAGCTATGGCTACACCTTC.

The chain joins TRBV7-2 to TRBJ1-4, with TRBD1 as a possible D gene (5 bases). Trimming cost V 4 bases and J 5 bases, with 14 bases left between them. This CDR3 comprises 15 residues. Germline V gene lookup returns CDR1 SGHTA and CDR2 FQGNSA. The DNA for the CDR3 is TGTGCCAGCAGCTCGGGGGGGGAAACAAATGAAAAACTGTTTTTT. This sequence encodes CASSSGGETNEKLFF.

The chain links TRBV15 to TRBJ1-2; no firm D call. Germline V CDR1 and CDR2: LNHNV, YYDKDF (reference sequence). The CDR3 length is 16 residues. V shed 0 bases and J shed 5 bases, with 16 bases lying between them. CDR3 in amino acids: CATSRDMGSPAYGYTF. As DNA, the CDR3 is TGTGCCACCAGCAGAGATATGGGCAGCCCAGCATATGGCTACACCTTC.

The chain links TRBV4-3 to TRBJ2-3; TRBD2 matches at 8 bases. The J segment lost 2 bases and the V segment lost 5 bases, leaving 6 bases of the junction unmatched. Germline lookup yields CDR1 LGHNA and CDR2 YSLEER. This CDR3 has 15 amino acids. The CDR3 region is CASSGLRGATDTQYF. CDR3 DNA: TGCGCCAGCAGCGGACTGCGGGGGGCCACAGATACGCAGTATTTT.

This chain uses TRBV5-5 with TRBJ1-1, with 8 bases matching TRBD1. Germline trimming cut 0 bases from V and 9 bases from J; bases unmatched to any gene: 13. The CDR3 spans 16 residues. Per the germline V gene, CDR1 is SGHKS and CDR2 is YYEKEE (reference sequence). DNA for the CDR3: TGTGCCAGCAGCTTGGAGACAGGGGCCCTAGTAATTCAAGCTTTCTTT. It specifies CASSLETGALVIQAFF.

The genes are TRBV9 and TRBJ2-1; TRBD1 matches at 8 bases. The CDR3 loop spans 18 amino acids. Losses at the gene ends were 4 bases for V and 8 bases for J; bases not matched to a gene: 20. Germline V CDR1 and CDR2: SGDLS, YYNGEE. Written as DNA, the CDR3 is TGTGCCAGCAGCCCGCGTGACATTGGACAGGGTGTAGGGGATGAGCAGTTCTTC. Translated, it gives CASSPRDIGQGVGDEQFF.

The chain carries TRBV6-6 and TRBJ2-6, with D perhaps matching TRBD1 (6 bases). Per germline, CDR1 MNHNY and CDR2 SVGAGI (reference sequence). The CDR3 contains 13 residues. V gave up 8 bases and J gave up 4 bases, with 9 bases separating them. CDR3 sequence reads: CASGQSGANVLTF. The DNA of the CDR3 is TGTGCCAGCGGACAGTCCGGGGCCAACGTCCTGACTTTC.

The chain links TRBV7-9 to TRBJ2-7, with D uncertain. Germline values: CDR1 SEHNR, CDR2 FQNEAQ (reference sequence). V lost 5 bases to trimming and J lost 7 bases, with 12 bases between them. The CDR3 has 12 amino acids. Here the CDR3 reads CASSPRPREQYF. The CDR3 bases are TGTGCCAGCAGCCCCAGGCCCCGAGAGCAGTACTTC.

This chain uses TRBV5-1 with TRBJ2-7, with TRBD1 matching 10 bases. Germline-derived CDR1 and CDR2 are SGHRS and YFSETQ. Trimming removed 2 bases from V and 7 bases from J; junction bases left unmatched: 6. The length of the CDR3 is 14 residues. CDR3 residues: CASSFDRGRGEQYF. DNA of the CDR3: TGCGCCAGCAGCTTCGACAGGGGGCGGGGGGAGCAGTACTTC.

This clone appeared a single time. The genes are TRBV29-1 and TRBJ2-7; TRBD2 is a possible D gene (5 bases). This CDR3 is 13 amino acids long. Trimming shortened V by 3 bases and J by 3 bases, and 12 bases separated the two germline ends. Germline loops: CDR1 SQVTM, CDR2 ANQGSEA. CDR3 DNA sequence: TGCAGCGTTGAGTGGGAGCAAGACTACGAGCAGTACTTC. Translated, it gives CSVEWEQDYEQYF.

Regarding this clone: A read error may produce the germline difference seen at one junction end. The same CDR3 also results from other DNA sequences found in this sample. V and J are TRBV19 and TRBJ1-6; the D gene is possibly TRBD1 (5 bases). The germline V gene encodes CDR1 LNHDA and CDR2 SQIVND (reference sequence). CDR3 size: 15 residues. Here the CDR3 reads CASSMGIGVNSPLHF. The CDR3 coding sequence is TGTGCCAGTAGTATGGGTATAGGGGTTAATTCCCCCCTCCACTTT.

The V call is TRBV30, the J call TRBJ1-2; no firm D call. CDR1 GTSNPN and CDR2 SVGIG come from the germline V gene (reference sequence). This CDR3 region has 13 residues. Trimming pared 0 bases from V and 4 bases from J, leaving 9 bases between. The CDR3 protein is CAWSVAGLYGYTF. The DNA for the CDR3 is TGTGCCTGGAGTGTAGCAGGTCTCTATGGCTACACCTTC.

The chain has TRBV28 and TRBJ1-2, with a weak D call TRBD1 (5 bases). Trimming stripped 5 bases from V and 3 bases from J, with 7 bases between. This CDR3 is built from 12 residues. The germline gives CDR1 MDHEN, CDR2 SYDVKM. The DNA of the CDR3 is TGTGCCAGCAGTCAGGGTTACTATGGCTACACCTTC. This gives the protein CASSQGYYGYTF.

The CDR3 DNA is TGTGCCAGCAGTGAAGCTCCATACAGGGCTAATCCCACAGATACGCAGTATTTT. Translated, it gives CASSEAPYRANPTDTQYF. This chain links TRBV6-1 with TRBJ2-3; D perhaps matches TRBD1 (6 bases). The V and J ends lost 0 bases and 2 bases respectively, with 18 bases between them. The CDR3 loop spans 18 amino acids. From germline, CDR1 is MNHNS and CDR2 SASEGT.